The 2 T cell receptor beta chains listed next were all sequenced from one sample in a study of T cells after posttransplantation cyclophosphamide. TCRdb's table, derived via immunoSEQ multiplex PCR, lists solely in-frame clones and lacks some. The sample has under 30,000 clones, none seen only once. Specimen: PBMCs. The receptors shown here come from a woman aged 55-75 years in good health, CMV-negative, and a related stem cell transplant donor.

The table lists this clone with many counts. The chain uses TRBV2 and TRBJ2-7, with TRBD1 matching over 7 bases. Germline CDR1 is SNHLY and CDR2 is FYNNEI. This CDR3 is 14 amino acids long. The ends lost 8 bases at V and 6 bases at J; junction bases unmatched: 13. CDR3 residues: CASGVSGQVIEQYF. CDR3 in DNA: TGTGCCAGCGGGGTCTCAGGACAGGTCATCGAGCAGTACTTC.

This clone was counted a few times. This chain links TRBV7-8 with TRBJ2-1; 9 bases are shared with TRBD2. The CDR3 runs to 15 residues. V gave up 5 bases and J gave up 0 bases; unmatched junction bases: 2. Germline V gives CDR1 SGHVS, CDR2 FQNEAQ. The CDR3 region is CASSKTSGSYNEQFF. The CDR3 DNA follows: TGTGCCAGCAGCAAGACTAGCGGCTCCTACAATGAGCAGTTCTTC.